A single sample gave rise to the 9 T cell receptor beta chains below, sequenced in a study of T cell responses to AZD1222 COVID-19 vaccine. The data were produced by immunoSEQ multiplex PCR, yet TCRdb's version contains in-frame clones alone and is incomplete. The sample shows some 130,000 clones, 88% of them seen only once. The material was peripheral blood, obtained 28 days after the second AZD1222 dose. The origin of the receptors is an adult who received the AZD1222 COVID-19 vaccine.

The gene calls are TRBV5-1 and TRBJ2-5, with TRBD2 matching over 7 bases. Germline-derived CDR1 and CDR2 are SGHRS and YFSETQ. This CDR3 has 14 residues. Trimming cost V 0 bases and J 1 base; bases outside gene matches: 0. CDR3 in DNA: TGCGCCAGCAGCTTGGGGGAGGGCCAAGAGACCCAGTACTTC. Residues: CASSLGEGQETQYF. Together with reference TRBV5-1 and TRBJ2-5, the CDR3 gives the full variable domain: KAGVTQTPRYLIKTRGQQVTLSCSPISGHRSVSWYQQTPGQGLQFLFEYFSETQRNKGNFPGRFSGRQFSNSRSEMNVSTLELGDSALYLCASSLGEGQETQYFGPGTRLLVL.

The CDR3 region is CASSFTGAGNSPLHF. Here the CDR3 DNA reads TGTGCCAGCAGCTTCACCGGGGCGGGTAATTCACCCCTCCACTTT. This chain connects TRBV11-2 to TRBJ1-6; tentative D call: TRBD1 (5 bases). V was shortened by 3 bases and J by 6 bases, with 12 bases between the two germline ends. Germline V gene lookup returns CDR1 SGHAT and CDR2 FQNNGV. There are 15 residues in the CDR3. The full variable domain, completed using reference TRBV11-2 and TRBJ1-6, is EAGVAQSPRYKIIEKRQSVAFWCNPISGHATLYWYQQILGQGPKLLIQFQNNGVVDDSQLPKDRFSAERLKGVDSTLKIQPAKLEDSAVYLCASSFTGAGNSPLHFGNGTRLTVT.

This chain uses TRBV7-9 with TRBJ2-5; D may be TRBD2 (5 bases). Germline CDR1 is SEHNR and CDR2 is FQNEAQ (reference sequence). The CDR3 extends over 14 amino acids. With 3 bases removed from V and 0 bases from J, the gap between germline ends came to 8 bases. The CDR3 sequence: CASSFLGNQETQYF. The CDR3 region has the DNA TGTGCCAGCAGCTTCCTCGGGAACCAAGAGACCCAGTACTTC.

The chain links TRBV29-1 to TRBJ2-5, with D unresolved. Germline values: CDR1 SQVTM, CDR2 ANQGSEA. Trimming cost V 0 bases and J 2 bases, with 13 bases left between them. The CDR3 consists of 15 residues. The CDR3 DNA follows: TGCAGCGTTGAAGACAGGCCCCGAAATCAAGAGACCCAGTACTTC. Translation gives CSVEDRPRNQETQYF.

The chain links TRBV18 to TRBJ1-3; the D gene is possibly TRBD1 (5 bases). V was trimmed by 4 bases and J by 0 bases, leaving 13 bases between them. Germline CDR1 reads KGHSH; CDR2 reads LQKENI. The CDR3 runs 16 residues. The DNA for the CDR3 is TGTGCCAGCTCACGGGTGCGGGGCGGCTCTGGAAACACCATATATTTT. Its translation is CASSRVRGGSGNTIYF.

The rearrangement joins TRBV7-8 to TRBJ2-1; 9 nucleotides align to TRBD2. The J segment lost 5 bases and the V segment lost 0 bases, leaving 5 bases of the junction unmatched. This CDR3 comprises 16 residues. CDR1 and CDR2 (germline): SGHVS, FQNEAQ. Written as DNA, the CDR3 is TGTGCCAGCAGCTTAGCTAATAGCGGGGGCCACAATGAGCAGTTCTTC. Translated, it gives CASSLANSGGHNEQFF.

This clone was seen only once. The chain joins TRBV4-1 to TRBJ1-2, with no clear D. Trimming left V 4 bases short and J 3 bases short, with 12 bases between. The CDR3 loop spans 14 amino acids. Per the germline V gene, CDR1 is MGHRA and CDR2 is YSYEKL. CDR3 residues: CASSPRVDYYGYTF. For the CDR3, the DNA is TGCGCCAGCAGCCCCCGCGTGGACTACTATGGCTACACCTTC.

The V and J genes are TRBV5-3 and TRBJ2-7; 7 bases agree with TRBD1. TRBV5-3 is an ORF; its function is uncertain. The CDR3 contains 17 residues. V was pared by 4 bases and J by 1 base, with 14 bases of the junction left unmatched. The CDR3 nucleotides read TGTGCCAGAAGCCTCCTTAGGACAGGATCCTATTCCTACGAGCAGTACTTC. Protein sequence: CARSLLRTGSYSYEQYF.

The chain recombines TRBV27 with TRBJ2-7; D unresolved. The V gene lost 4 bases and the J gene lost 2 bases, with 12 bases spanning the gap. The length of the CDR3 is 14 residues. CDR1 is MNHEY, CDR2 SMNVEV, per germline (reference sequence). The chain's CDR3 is CASSSNYNTYEQYF. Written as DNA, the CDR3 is TGTGCCAGCAGTTCTAACTATAACACCTACGAGCAGTACTTC.